One and the same sample provided the 5 T cell receptor beta chains below, sequenced in a study of blood T cells in healthy people across ages. For the second PCR, which ran for roughly 7 to 11 cycles, a sample-barcoded 5' primer and a J-beta primer mix were used. Using its own MiXCR run on the 5' RACE reads, TCRdb lists one record per CDR3 protein. The sample lists about 680,000 distinct CDR3 sequences; about half were seen once. The sequenced material came from blood. Every receptor here comes from an older woman in good health.

V is TRBV4-2 and J is TRBJ2-7; the D gene is possibly TRBD2 (5 bases). This CDR3 is built from 17 residues. V lost 0 bases, J lost 1 base, and 16 bases lay in between. Germline V gives CDR1 LGHNA, CDR2 YNFKEQ. CDR3 DNA sequence: TGTGCCAGCAGCCAAGAGGCATTAGCGACGGGTTCCTACGAGCAGTACTTC. Encoded protein: CASSQEALATGSYEQYF.

The chain is built from TRBV10-3 and TRBJ2-7; 10 bases line up with TRBD1. This CDR3 spans 14 amino acids. Germline V gene data show CDR1 as ENHRY and CDR2 as SYGVKD. V was pared by 6 bases and J by 5 bases, with 7 bases of the junction left unmatched. Here the CDR3 reads CAIRPGTGVDEQYF. The CDR3 region has the DNA TGTGCCATCAGGCCCGGGACAGGGGTCGACGAGCAGTACTTC.

This chain links TRBV3-1 with TRBJ2-3; D is possibly TRBD1 or TRBD2 (5 bases each). The CDR3 runs to 15 residues. With 4 bases removed from V and 2 bases from J, the gap between germline ends came to 13 bases. Germline V gene sequence: CDR1 LGHDT, CDR2 YNNKEL (reference sequence). CDR3 loop: CASSPRGRATDTQYF. The CDR3 coding sequence is TGTGCCAGCAGCCCCCGGGGCAGGGCCACAGATACGCAGTATTTT.

Only a few counts were recorded for this clonotype. The chain combines TRBV9 with TRBJ2-5, with 7 nucleotides matching TRBD1. V lost 0 bases, J lost 0 bases, and 5 bases stayed unmatched. Per germline, CDR1 SGDLS and CDR2 YYNGEE. This CDR3 spans 16 amino acids. CDR3 region: CASSVVGTANQETQYF. DNA for the CDR3: TGTGCCAGCAGCGTAGTTGGGACAGCGAACCAAGAGACCCAGTACTTC.

V usage is TRBV6-6 and J usage is TRBJ1-6, with TRBD1 matching over 7 bases. From germline, CDR1 is MNHNY and CDR2 SVGAGI (reference sequence). The trim removed 5 bases at V and 10 bases at J, leaving 5 bases unmatched. The CDR3 totals 13 residues. The CDR3 DNA is TGTGCCAGCAGTAGGGACAGTCGGTCACCCCTCCACTTT. This sequence encodes CASSRDSRSPLHF.